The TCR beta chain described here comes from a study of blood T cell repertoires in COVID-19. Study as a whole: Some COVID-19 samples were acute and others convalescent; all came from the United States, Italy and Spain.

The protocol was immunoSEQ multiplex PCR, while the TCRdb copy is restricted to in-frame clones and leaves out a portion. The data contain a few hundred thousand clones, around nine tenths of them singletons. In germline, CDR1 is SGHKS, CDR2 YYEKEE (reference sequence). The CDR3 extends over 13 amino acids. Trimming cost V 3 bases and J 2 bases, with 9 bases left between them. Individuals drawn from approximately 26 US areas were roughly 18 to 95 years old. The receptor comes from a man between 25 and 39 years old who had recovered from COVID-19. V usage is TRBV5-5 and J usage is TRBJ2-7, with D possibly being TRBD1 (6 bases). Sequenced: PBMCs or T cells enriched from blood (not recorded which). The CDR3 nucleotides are TGTGCCAGCAGCTACAGGGCGGCCTACGAGCAGTACTTC. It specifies CASSYRAAYEQYF.